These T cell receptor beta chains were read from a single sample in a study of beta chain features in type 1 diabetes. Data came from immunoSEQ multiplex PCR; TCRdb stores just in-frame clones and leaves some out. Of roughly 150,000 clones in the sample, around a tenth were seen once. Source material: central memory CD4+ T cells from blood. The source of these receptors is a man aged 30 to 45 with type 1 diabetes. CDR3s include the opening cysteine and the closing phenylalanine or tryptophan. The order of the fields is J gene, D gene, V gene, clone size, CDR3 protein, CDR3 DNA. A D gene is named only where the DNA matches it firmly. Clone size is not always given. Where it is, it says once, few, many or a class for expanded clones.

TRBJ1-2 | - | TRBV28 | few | CASSFLAIYGYTF | TGTGCCAGCAGTTTCTTGGCCATCTATGGCTACACCTTC
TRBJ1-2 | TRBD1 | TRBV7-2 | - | CASSPGQNYGYTF | TGTGCCAGCAGCCCGGGACAGAACTATGGCTACACCTTC
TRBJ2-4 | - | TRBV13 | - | CASSPRGFSIQYF | TGTGCCAGCAGCCCCCGAGGGTTCAGCATTCAGTACTTC
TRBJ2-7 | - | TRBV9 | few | CASSVDPSSYEQYF | TGTGCCAGCAGCGTAGATCCGAGCTCCTACGAGCAGTACTTC
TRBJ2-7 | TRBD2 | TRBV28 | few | CASRPSLAGVYEQYF | TGTGCCAGCAGACCCTCGTTAGCGGGAGTTTACGAGCAGTACTTC
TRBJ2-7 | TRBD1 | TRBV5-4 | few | CASSSQGAINEQYF | TGTGCCAGCAGCTCACAGGGGGCGATTAACGAGCAGTACTTC
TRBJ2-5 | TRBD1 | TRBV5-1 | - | CASSRIGQGAGETQYF | TGCGCCAGCAGCAGGATTGGACAGGGGGCGGGAGAGACCCAGTACTTC
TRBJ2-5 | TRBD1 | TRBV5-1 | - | CASSSGQSETQYF | TGCGCCAGCAGCTCGGGACAGTCGGAGACCCAGTACTTC
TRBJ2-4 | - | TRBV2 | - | CASSETGTNIQYF | TGTGCCAGCAGTGAAACAGGGACGAACATTCAGTACTTC
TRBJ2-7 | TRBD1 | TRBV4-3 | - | CASSKDRGPEQYF | TGCGCCAGCAGTAAGGACAGGGGGCCCGAGCAGTACTTC
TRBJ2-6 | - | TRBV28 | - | CASSQLVSSGANVLTF | TGTGCCAGCAGCCAACTCGTTAGCTCTGGGGCCAACGTCCTGACTTTC
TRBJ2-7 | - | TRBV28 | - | CAINPGISYEQYF | TGTGCCATCAATCCGGGGATCTCCTACGAGCAGTACTTC
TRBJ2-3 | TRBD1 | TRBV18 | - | CASSQLGQGGDTQYF | TGTGCCAGCTCACAACTCGGACAGGGGGGAGATACGCAGTATTTT
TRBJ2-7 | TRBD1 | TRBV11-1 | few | CASSFGQGEEQYF | TGTGCCAGCAGCTTCGGACAGGGGGAAGAGCAGTACTTC
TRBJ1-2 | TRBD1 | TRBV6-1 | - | CASSEGTGNDGYTF | TGTGCCAGCAGTGAAGGGACAGGGAACGATGGCTACACCTTC
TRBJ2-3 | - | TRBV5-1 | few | CASSPSSDTQYF | TGCGCCAGCAGCCCGTCGTCGGATACGCAGTATTTT
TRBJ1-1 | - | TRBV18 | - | CASSIGANTEAFF | TGTGCCAGCTCAATTGGGGCGAACACTGAAGCTTTCTTT
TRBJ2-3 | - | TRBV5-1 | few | CASSLVSGTQYF | TGCGCCAGCAGCTTGGTATCGGGTACGCAGTATTTT
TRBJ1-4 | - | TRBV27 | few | CASRPRRGFNEKLFF | TGTGCCAGCAGACCCCGAAGGGGTTTTAATGAAAAACTGTTTTTT
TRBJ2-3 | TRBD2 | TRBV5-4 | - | CASSPSSGSPDTQYF | TGTGCCAGCAGCCCGTCCAGCGGGAGCCCAGATACGCAGTATTTT
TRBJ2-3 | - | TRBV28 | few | CASSLEEGWTDTQYF | TGTGCCAGCAGTTTGGAGGAGGGCTGGACAGATACGCAGTATTTT
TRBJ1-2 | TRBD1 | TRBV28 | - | CASSSGRWDRGGYTF | TGTGCCAGCAGCTCTGGGCGGTGGGACAGGGGGGGCTACACCTTC
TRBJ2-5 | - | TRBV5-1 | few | CASSQTEETQYF | TGCGCCAGCAGCCAGACAGAAGAGACCCAGTACTTC
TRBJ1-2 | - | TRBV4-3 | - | CASSPRGGGYTF | TGCGCCAGCAGCCCTCGGGGAGGAGGCTACACCTTC
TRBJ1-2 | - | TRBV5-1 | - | CASSVTANYGYTF | TGCGCCAGCAGCGTGACAGCAAACTATGGCTACACCTTC
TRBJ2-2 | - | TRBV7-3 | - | CASSSQYGTAGELFF | TGTGCCAGCAGCTCACAATACGGGACTGCCGGGGAGCTGTTTTTT
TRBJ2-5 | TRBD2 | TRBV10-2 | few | CASSVGGLETQYF | TGCGCCAGCAGTGTGGGGGGGTTGGAGACCCAGTACTTC
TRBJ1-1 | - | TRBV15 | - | CATSRDKRGEAFF | TGTGCCACCAGCAGAGATAAAAGAGGTGAAGCTTTCTTT
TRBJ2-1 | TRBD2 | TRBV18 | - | CASSPPRLAGFGEQFF | TGTGCCAGCTCACCACCGAGGCTAGCGGGATTTGGTGAGCAGTTCTTC
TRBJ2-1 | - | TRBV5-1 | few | CASSFLAARHNEQFF | TGCGCCAGCAGCTTCTTAGCGGCCAGGCACAATGAGCAGTTCTTC
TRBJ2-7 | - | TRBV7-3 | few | CASSSISYEQYF | TGTGCCAGCAGCTCTATCTCCTACGAGCAGTACTTC
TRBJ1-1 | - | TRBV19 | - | CASRTGQLNTEAFF | TGTGCCAGTAGAACTGGACAGCTCAACACTGAAGCTTTCTTT
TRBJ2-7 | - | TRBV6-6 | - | CASSRLSSYEQYF | TGTGCCAGCAGTCGCCTAAGCTCCTACGAGCAGTACTTC
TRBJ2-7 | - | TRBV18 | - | CASSPLRAVPTSSYEQYF | TGTGCCAGCTCACCCCTGAGGGCGGTACCCACATCCTCCTACGAGCAGTACTTC
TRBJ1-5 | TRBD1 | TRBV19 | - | CASSSRRTQGRNQPQHF | TGTGCCAGTAGCTCCAGAAGGACACAGGGGAGGAATCAGCCCCAGCATTTT
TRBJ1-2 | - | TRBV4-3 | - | CASSQEQTRNYGYTF | TGCGCCAGCAGCCAAGAACAGACACGAAACTATGGCTACACCTTC
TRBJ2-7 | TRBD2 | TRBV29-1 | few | CSVEGAGGGEQYF | TGCAGCGTTGAGGGGGCGGGAGGCGGCGAGCAGTACTTC
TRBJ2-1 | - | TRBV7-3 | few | CASSLTAAHSYNEQFF | TGTGCCAGCAGCTTAACGGCGGCTCACTCCTACAATGAGCAGTTCTTC
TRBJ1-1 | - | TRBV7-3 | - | CASSFTENTEAFF | TGTGCCAGCAGCTTTACAGAGAACACTGAAGCTTTCTTT
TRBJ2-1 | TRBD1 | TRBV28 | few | CASHPPGTGDHRQFF | TGTGCCAGCCACCCGCCGGGGACAGGGGATCATCGGCAGTTCTTC
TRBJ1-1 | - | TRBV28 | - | CATSAGSTEAFF | TGTGCCACCTCGGCGGGGTCCACTGAAGCTTTCTTT
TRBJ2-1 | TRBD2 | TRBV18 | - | CASSPSLAGDYNEQFF | TGTGCCAGCTCACCTAGTCTAGCGGGTGACTACAATGAGCAGTTCTTC
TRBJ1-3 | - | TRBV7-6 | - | CASSLAYGGSASGNTIYF | TGTGCCAGCAGCTTAGCGTATGGCGGGAGCGCCTCTGGAAACACCATATATTTT
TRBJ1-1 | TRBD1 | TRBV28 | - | CASSPGGAQTEAFF | TGTGCCAGCAGCCCAGGGGGCGCTCAAACTGAAGCTTTCTTT
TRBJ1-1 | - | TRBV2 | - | CASEIQGITEAFF | TGTGCCAGCGAGATTCAGGGGATCACTGAAGCTTTCTTT